This T cell receptor beta chain was identified during a study of blood T cell repertoires in COVID-19 (dated by TCRdb to about 2020). As for the study more broadly: Collaborator samples came from the United States, Italy and Spain and covered acute and convalescent phases of COVID-19. Nearly every sample came with metadata listing a de-identified subject ID, COVID-19 status, age in years and sex. Where available, HLA class I and class II types were taken from metadata supplied by the sample provider and were not determined by assay-based typing. The prospective study material was composed of cDNA or gDNA derived from T cells, B-cell-depleted T cells, or PBMCs. The dataset comprised deeply sampled blood TCRbeta repertoires from subjects exposed to, actively infected with, or recovered from COVID-19. The repertoires were made available in a free public database intended to serve as a resource for research on the immune response to SARS-CoV-2. The samples were drawn from two sources: the first 160 participants of the ongoing ImmuneRACE study, and 950 to 1,500 subjects contributed by 6 global collaborators.

The germline V gene yields MDHEN for CDR1 and SYDVKM for CDR2. The junction carries 17 bases between V and J, which are trimmed by 6 bases and 1 base respectively. The CDR3 contains 16 residues, cysteine and phenylalanine counted. The retained sequence is limited to the CDR3, 48 bases, with the frame set at the first base. A remark on this clone: The target of this receptor is not known. No base-level quality is on record; no much larger clone is a single base apart.

The immunoSEQ Assay, a bias-controlled multiplex PCR, was used to amplify TCRbeta CDR3 regions from genomic DNA. Processing in the source paper ran as follows. Nucleated cell counts per sample were estimated from amplification of reference gene primers within the assay. Sequence reads were collapsed and filtered to measure the absolute abundance of every unique TCRbeta CDR3 rearrangement. For each sample, productive Simpson clonality was calculated as the square root of Simpson's diversity index across productive rearrangements. TCRdb obtained this table from immuneACCESS and retained in-frame rearrangements with V and J assigned. These tables miss some clones; where compared with another copy, unresolved V genes account for less than half of the shortfall, and the remainder is unexplained. The V and J calls and the clone size are those of that table, but D and trimming were determined from the DNA. For this sample the table gives approximately 300,000 clones, of which nearly 90% were detected only once. The ten largest clones capture over 3.5% of the sample.

Overall study results and their limits: How much clinical and demographic metadata was included differed by source and by participant, and the metadata was provided uncurated.

Participants in the prospective study were enrolled through a virtual design, were aged roughly 18 to 90 years, and lived in roughly 25 United States geographic areas. To assign participants to cohorts, the prospective study relied on clinical history that participants themselves reported in a screening survey and a study questionnaire. Each participant in the prospective study had whole blood, serum and a nasopharyngeal or oropharyngeal swab collected by mobile phlebotomists. Participants in the prospective study had the option to provide additional blood draws and questionnaires over a roughly 2-month period. Before DNA extraction, prospective study blood samples were shipped either frozen or at room temperature.

The rearranged segments are TRBV28 and TRBJ2-3; TRBD1 is a weak D gene call, 6 bases matching. This TCR came from a woman aged 18-35 years with acute COVID-19. Sample: PBMCs or T cells enriched from blood (not recorded which). The DNA sequence is TGTGCCAGCAGATCATCACAGGGATTCGGCACAGATACGCAGTATTTT. It translates to CASRSSQGFGTDTQYF.